The 23 T cell receptor beta chains given below trace back to one sample, sequenced in a study of cytomegalovirus exposure and HLA in healthy donors. Vbeta (60) and Jbeta (13) primers were used in the PCR. Some clones are missing from TCRdb's copy, which holds only in-frame ones; the method was immunoSEQ multiplex PCR. This sample has approximately 200,000 clones, with about 80% found just once. Sequences were obtained from PBMCs. Receptors originate from a girl aged 10 to 17 in good health and CMV-seronegative.

This chain connects TRBV5-1 to TRBJ1-2; 9 bases agree with TRBD1. Germline V gene data show CDR1 as SGHRS and CDR2 as YFSETQ. The CDR3 extends over 16 amino acids. V was pared by 2 bases and J by 4 bases, with 9 bases of the junction left unmatched. The CDR3 here is CASSFGTGPSSYGYTF. As DNA, the CDR3 is TGCGCCAGCAGCTTTGGGACAGGGCCTTCGAGCTATGGCTACACCTTC.

The rearrangement links TRBV7-6 to TRBJ1-3; no reliable D call. V lost 1 base and J 0 bases, leaving 10 bases between the germline ends. This CDR3 has 16 amino acids. CDR1 SGHVS and CDR2 FNYEAQ come from the germline V gene. CDR3 bases: TGTGCCAGCAGCTTAGAATGGGAGGGCTCTGGAAACACCATATATTTT. Translated: CASSLEWEGSGNTIYF.

For this clone: Different DNA sequences within this sample yield the same CDR3. The rearrangement joins TRBV28 to TRBJ1-2; D remains ambiguous. Germline values: CDR1 MDHEN, CDR2 SYDVKM. CDR3 length: 12 residues. V lost 6 bases, J lost 5 bases, and 10 bases lay in between. Written as DNA, the CDR3 is TGTGCCAGCAGCCTGTCGGGGTATGGCTACACCTTC. Translating it yields CASSLSGYGYTF.

The genes are TRBV4-2 and TRBJ2-5; D might be TRBD1 (5 bases). The CDR3 consists of 14 residues. CDR1 is LGHNA, CDR2 YNFKEQ, per germline. Trimming took 7 bases from V and 2 from J, leaving 14 bases between them. CDR3 DNA sequence: TGTGCCAGCATGGGGCCTGGCGAACAAGAGACCCAGTACTTC. Its protein is CASMGPGEQETQYF.

This rearrangement joins TRBV28 to TRBJ1-4; TRBD1 might be the D (5 bases). CDR1 is MDHEN and CDR2 is SYDVKM in the germline V gene. The CDR3 extends over 15 amino acids. V dropped 5 bases and J dropped 4 bases, with 14 bases sitting between them. The CDR3: CASSRPQGDNEKLFF. The CDR3 DNA reads TGTGCCAGCAGTCGGCCCCAGGGTGATAATGAAAAACTGTTTTTT.

This clone was recorded once. The chain is built from TRBV5-1 and TRBJ1-1; TRBD1 matches 7 bases. The CDR3 has 14 amino acids. The germline V gene encodes CDR1 SGHRS and CDR2 YFSETQ. After removal of 0 bases from V and 7 bases from J, the junction contained 6 bases not matched to a gene. CDR3: CASSLVRGISEAFF. The CDR3 nucleotides read TGCGCCAGCAGCTTGGTCAGGGGGATCAGTGAAGCTTTCTTT.

V gene TRBV19 combines with J gene TRBJ1-4; a weak D match, TRBD1 (6 bases). V was trimmed by 7 bases and J by 3 bases, leaving 15 bases between them. The CDR3 runs to 15 residues. CDR1 and CDR2 (germline): LNHDA, SQIVND (reference sequence). This CDR3 is CASNPRQAANEKLFF. The CDR3 DNA is TGTGCCAGTAATCCGAGACAGGCGGCTAATGAAAAACTGTTTTTT.

As concerns this clone: Other nucleotide sequences from this sample produce the same CDR3. The rearrangement joins TRBV5-1 to TRBJ1-4; 9 positions agree with TRBD1. The J segment lost 8 bases and the V segment lost 4 bases, leaving 6 bases of the junction unmatched. This CDR3 contains 14 residues. Germline loops: CDR1 SGHRS, CDR2 YFSETQ. This CDR3 reads CASSLGQGGEKLFF. DNA for the CDR3: TGCGCCAGCAGCCTGGGACAGGGCGGCGAAAAACTGTTTTTT.

The rearrangement uses TRBV11-2 and TRBJ2-7; a weak D match, TRBD1 (5 bases). Germline V gives CDR1 SGHAT, CDR2 FQNNGV. The CDR3 has 16 residues. Between the trimmed V and J ends, which lost 1 base and 1 base, there was a span of 14 bases. The CDR3 coding sequence is TGTGCCAGCAGCTTAGGGTCTCTCAGACAGTCCTACGAGCAGTACTTC. The encoded protein is CASSLGSLRQSYEQYF.

The chain is built from TRBV6-5 and TRBJ1-4, with D hard to call. Trimming left V 2 bases short and J 4 bases short, with 14 bases between. Germline lookup yields CDR1 MNHEY and CDR2 SVGAGI. The CDR3 length is 16 residues. This CDR3 is CASSYRLAGSNEKLFF. As DNA, the CDR3 is TGTGCCAGCAGTTACCGCCTCGCCGGGAGTAATGAAAAACTGTTTTTT.

This chain joins TRBV18 and TRBJ2-1, with TRBD2 matching over 11 bases. V gave up 5 bases and J gave up 9 bases; unmatched junction bases: 12. The CDR3 loop spans 16 amino acids. Germline values: CDR1 KGHSH, CDR2 LQKENI. CDR3: CASSSSSGGILGEQFF. The CDR3 DNA follows: TGTGCCAGCTCATCGTCTAGCGGGGGGATTTTGGGTGAGCAGTTCTTC. Looking up the rest from reference TRBV18 and TRBJ2-1 gives the full variable domain: NAGVMQNPRHLVRRRGQEARLRCSPMKGHSHVYWYRQLPEEGLKFMVYLQKENIIDESGMPKERFSAEFPKEGPSILRIQQVVRGDSAAYFCASSSSSGGILGEQFFGPGTRLTVL.

The CDR3 region is CASSETGIGQETQYF. The CDR3 DNA is TGTGCCAGCAGTGAGACAGGGATAGGACAAGAGACCCAGTACTTC. The chain combines TRBV2 with TRBJ2-5, with 7 nucleotides matching TRBD1. CDR1 SNHLY and CDR2 FYNNEI come from the germline V gene. The V gene end was trimmed by 3 bases and the J gene end by 2 bases; junction bases not matched to a gene: 6. The CDR3 loop spans 15 amino acids.

This clone was observed a few times. The chain combines TRBV28 with TRBJ1-1, with D perhaps matching TRBD1 (6 bases). The CDR3 has 15 residues. Trimming stripped 5 bases from V and 1 base from J, with 14 bases between. Germline V gives CDR1 MDHEN, CDR2 SYDVKM. The CDR3 here is CASSVQGMGNTEAFF. The CDR3 coding sequence is TGTGCCAGCAGTGTACAGGGTATGGGGAACACTGAAGCTTTCTTT.

The rearrangement uses TRBV27 and TRBJ1-2, with 9 bases matching TRBD1. Germline V gives CDR1 MNHEY, CDR2 SMNVEV (reference sequence). The CDR3 length is 14 residues. The V segment lost 5 bases and the J segment 6 bases; nucleotides outside the gene matches: 7. The CDR3 sequence: CASSPPNRGHGYTF. CDR3 sequence (DNA): TGTGCCAGCAGTCCTCCCAACAGGGGGCATGGCTACACCTTC.

The chain carries TRBV4-1 and TRBJ2-1; tentatively, D is TRBD2 (6 bases). There are 16 residues in the CDR3. V dropped 4 bases and J dropped 7 bases, with 20 bases sitting between them. Looked up from germline, CDR1 is MGHRA and CDR2 is YSYEKL. The CDR3 nucleotides are TGCGCCAGCAGCCTTCACACTAGCCAGATTACAAATGAGCAGTTCTTC. Translation: CASSLHTSQITNEQFF.

This chain joins TRBV7-9 and TRBJ1-6; TRBD1 aligns across 10 bases. The CDR3 has 17 residues. V shed 8 bases, J shed 2 bases, and the junction held 9 bases outside the gene matches. Germline assignment: CDR1 SEHNR and CDR2 FQNEAQ (reference sequence). The CDR3 reads CASGARDRGTYNSPLHF. Written as DNA, the CDR3 is TGTGCCAGCGGAGCGCGGGACAGGGGCACCTATAATTCACCCCTCCACTTT.

The V gene is TRBV27, the J gene TRBJ2-7, with 7 bases matching TRBD1. V trimming: 4 bases; J trimming: 5 bases; junction bases outside the gene matches: 17. This CDR3 contains 17 residues. Germline CDR1 and CDR2: MNHEY and SMNVEV (reference sequence). The CDR3 region is CASSSWVDRAVTHEQYF. The DNA of the CDR3 is TGTGCCAGCAGTTCTTGGGTCGACAGGGCAGTGACCCACGAGCAGTACTTC.

This chain uses TRBV5-6 with TRBJ2-3; 9 positions agree with TRBD1. Per the germline V gene, CDR1 is SGHDT and CDR2 is YYEEEE. This CDR3 spans 16 amino acids. V was pared by 3 bases and J by 4 bases, with 9 bases of the junction left unmatched. DNA of the CDR3: TGTGCCAGCAGCTCACCGGGACAGGGTCTCGCAGATACGCAGTATTTT. As protein: CASSSPGQGLADTQYF.

This clone has only a few counts. V is TRBV15 and J is TRBJ1-6, with D uncertain. The CDR3 has 14 residues. Per germline, CDR1 LNHNV and CDR2 YYDKDF (reference sequence). V lost 1 base to trimming and J lost 7 bases, with 8 bases between them. CDR3 sequence: CATSRGTENSPLHF. As DNA, the CDR3 is TGTGCCACCAGCAGAGGAACAGAGAATTCACCCCTCCACTTT.

The CDR3 is CASSSATGSNYGYTF. CDR3 in DNA: TGTGCCAGTAGTAGCGCGACAGGGTCTAACTATGGCTACACCTTC. This chain connects TRBV19 to TRBJ1-2, with 7 bases fitting TRBD1. CDR1 is LNHDA, CDR2 SQIVND, per germline (reference sequence). The CDR3 is made up of 15 amino acids. V dropped 4 bases and J dropped 0; count of bases not matched to a gene: 5. Filled out from reference TRBV19 and TRBJ1-2, the complete variable domain reads DGGITQSPKYLFRKEGQNVTLSCEQNLNHDAMYWYRQDPGQGLRLIYYSQIVNDFQKGDIAEGYSVSREKKESFPLTVTSAQKNPTAFYLCASSSATGSNYGYTFGSGTRLTVV.

V is TRBV4-3 and J is TRBJ2-1; tentatively, D is TRBD1 (5 bases). The germline CDR1 and CDR2 sequences are LGHNA and YSLEER. V was pared by 1 base and J by 4 bases, with 11 bases between. The CDR3 is made up of 15 amino acids. CDR3 coding DNA: TGCGCCAGCAGCCAAGGCTCAGGGAAGTACAATGAGCAGTTCTTC. Protein: CASSQGSGKYNEQFF.

The CDR3 DNA is TGTGCCAGCAGCCTAGGCGACAGTTATGGCTACACCTTC. The encoded protein is CASSLGDSYGYTF. The rearrangement uses TRBV5-8 and TRBJ1-2, with D perhaps matching TRBD1 (5 bases). There are 13 residues in the CDR3. Trimming stripped 4 bases from V and 5 bases from J, with 12 bases between. Germline V gene sequence: CDR1 SGHTS, CDR2 YDEGEE.

This clone was counted once. V usage is TRBV6-5 and J usage is TRBJ1-6; D is ambiguous. This CDR3 comprises 14 residues. Germline CDR1 is MNHEY and CDR2 is SVGAGI. V lost 5 bases and J lost 7, with 12 bases in between. The CDR3 spells CASSEGGDNSPLHF. The CDR3 DNA sequence: TGTGCCAGCAGTGAAGGAGGCGACAATTCACCCCTCCACTTT.